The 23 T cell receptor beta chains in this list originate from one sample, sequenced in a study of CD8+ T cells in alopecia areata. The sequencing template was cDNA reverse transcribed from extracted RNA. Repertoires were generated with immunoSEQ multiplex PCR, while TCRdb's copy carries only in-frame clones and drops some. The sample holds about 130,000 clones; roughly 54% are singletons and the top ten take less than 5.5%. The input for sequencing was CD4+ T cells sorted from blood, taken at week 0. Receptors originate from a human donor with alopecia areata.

The CDR3 loop reads CASSPRTGRRRDTQYF. CDR3 coding DNA: TGTGCCAGCAGTCCGCGGACAGGGAGACGTCGAGATACGCAGTATTTT. The chain combines TRBV27 with TRBJ2-3; 8 bases agree with TRBD1. The V and J ends lost 5 bases and 5 bases, in that order; junction bases with no gene match: 12. This CDR3 region has 16 residues. Germline V gene lookup returns CDR1 MNHEY and CDR2 SMNVEV (reference sequence).

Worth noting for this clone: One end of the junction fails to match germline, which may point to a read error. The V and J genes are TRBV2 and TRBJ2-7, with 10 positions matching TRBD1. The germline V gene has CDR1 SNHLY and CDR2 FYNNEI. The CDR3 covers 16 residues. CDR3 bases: TGTGCCAGCAGCCCCAGACAGGGGGCCGGAATAGACCCTGGGGACTTC. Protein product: CASSPRQGAGIDPGDF.

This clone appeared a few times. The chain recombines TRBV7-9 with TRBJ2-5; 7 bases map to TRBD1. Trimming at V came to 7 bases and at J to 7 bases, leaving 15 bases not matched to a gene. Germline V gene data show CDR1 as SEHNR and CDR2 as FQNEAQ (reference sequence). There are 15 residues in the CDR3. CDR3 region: CASNPSSGTVGTQYF. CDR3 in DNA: TGTGCCAGCAACCCGTCCTCCGGGACAGTGGGGACCCAGTACTTC.

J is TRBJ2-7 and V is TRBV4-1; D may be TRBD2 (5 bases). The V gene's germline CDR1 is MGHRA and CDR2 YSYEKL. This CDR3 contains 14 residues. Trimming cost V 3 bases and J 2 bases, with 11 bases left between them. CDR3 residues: CASSHPDYPYEQYF. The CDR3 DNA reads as TGCGCCAGCAGCCACCCAGACTACCCCTACGAGCAGTACTTC.

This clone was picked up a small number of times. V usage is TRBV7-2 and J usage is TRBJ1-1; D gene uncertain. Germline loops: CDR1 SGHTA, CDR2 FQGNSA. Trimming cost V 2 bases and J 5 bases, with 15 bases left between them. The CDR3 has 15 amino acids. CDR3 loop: CASSLTTIVLTEAFF. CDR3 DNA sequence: TGTGCCAGCAGCTTAACCACTATCGTTCTTACTGAAGCTTTCTTT.

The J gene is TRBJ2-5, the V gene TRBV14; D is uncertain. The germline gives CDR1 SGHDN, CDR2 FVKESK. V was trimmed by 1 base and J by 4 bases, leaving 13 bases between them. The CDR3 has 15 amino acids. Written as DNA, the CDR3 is TGTGCCAGCAGCCAAGTCGACGGACCTCGAGAGACCCAGTACTTC. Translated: CASSQVDGPRETQYF. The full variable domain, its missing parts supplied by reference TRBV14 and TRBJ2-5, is EAGVTQFPSHSVIEKGQTVTLRCDPISGHDNLYWYRRVMGKEIKFLLHFVKESKQDESGMPNNRFLAERTGGTYSTLKVQPAELEDSGVYFCASSQVDGPRETQYFGPGTRLLVL.

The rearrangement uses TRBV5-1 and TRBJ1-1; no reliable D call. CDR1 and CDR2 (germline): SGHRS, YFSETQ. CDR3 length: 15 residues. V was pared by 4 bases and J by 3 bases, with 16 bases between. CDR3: CASSASWATDTEAFF. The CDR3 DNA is TGCGCCAGCAGCGCAAGTTGGGCCACCGACACTGAAGCTTTCTTT.

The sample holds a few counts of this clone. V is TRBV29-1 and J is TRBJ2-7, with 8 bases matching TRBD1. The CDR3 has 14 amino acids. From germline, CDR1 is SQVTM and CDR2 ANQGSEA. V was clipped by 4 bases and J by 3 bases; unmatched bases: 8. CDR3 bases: TGCAGCGTTGGGAGTAGGACAGGGATCTACGAGCAGTACTTC. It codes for CSVGSRTGIYEQYF.

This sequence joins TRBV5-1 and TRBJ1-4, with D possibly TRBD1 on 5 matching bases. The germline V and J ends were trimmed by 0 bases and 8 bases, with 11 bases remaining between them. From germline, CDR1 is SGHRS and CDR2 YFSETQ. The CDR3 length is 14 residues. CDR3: CASSLAQGGEKLFF. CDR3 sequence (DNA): TGCGCCAGCAGCTTGGCTCAGGGAGGGGAAAAACTGTTTTTT. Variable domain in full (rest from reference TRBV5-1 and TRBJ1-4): KAGVTQTPRYLIKTRGQQVTLSCSPISGHRSVSWYQQTPGQGLQFLFEYFSETQRNKGNFPGRFSGRQFSNSRSEMNVSTLELGDSALYLCASSLAQGGEKLFFGSGTQLSVL.

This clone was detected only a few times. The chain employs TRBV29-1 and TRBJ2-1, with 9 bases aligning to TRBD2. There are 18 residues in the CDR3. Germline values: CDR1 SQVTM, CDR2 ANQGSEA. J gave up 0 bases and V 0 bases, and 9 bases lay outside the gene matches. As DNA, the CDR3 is TGCAGCGTTGAAGAGCGGGGGGGCTATTTCATCTCCTACAATGAGCAGTTCTTC. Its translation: CSVEERGGYFISYNEQFF.

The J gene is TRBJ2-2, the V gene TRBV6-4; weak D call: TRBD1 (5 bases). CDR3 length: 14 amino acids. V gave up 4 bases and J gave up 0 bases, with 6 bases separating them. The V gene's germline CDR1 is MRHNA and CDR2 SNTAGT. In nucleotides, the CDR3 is TGTGCCAGCAGTGTGGGGCCGAACACCGGGGAGCTGTTTTTT. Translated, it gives CASSVGPNTGELFF.

The CDR3 region is CASSALNEQYF. The DNA of the CDR3 is TGTGCCAGCAGTGCCTTGAACGAGCAGTACTTC. The chain links TRBV27 to TRBJ2-7; D is undetermined. With 5 bases removed from V and 5 bases from J, the gap between germline ends came to 7 bases. The germline V gene encodes CDR1 MNHEY and CDR2 SMNVEV (reference sequence). CDR3 length: 11 amino acids.

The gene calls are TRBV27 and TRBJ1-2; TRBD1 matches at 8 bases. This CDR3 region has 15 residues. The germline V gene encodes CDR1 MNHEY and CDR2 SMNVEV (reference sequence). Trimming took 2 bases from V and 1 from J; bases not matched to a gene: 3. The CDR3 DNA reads TGTGCCAGCAGTTTACAGGGGGCCGTTAACTATGGCTACACCTTC. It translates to CASSLQGAVNYGYTF.

The CDR3 nucleotides are TGTGCCAGCAGTTACCCCGGCCAGTCCTACGAGCAGTACTTC. This translates into CASSYPGQSYEQYF. The chain is built from TRBV6-6 and TRBJ2-7; D gene uncertain. The V end was cut by 2 bases, the J end by 1 base, with 9 bases between. This CDR3 comprises 14 residues. Germline loops: CDR1 MNHNY, CDR2 SVGAGI (reference sequence).

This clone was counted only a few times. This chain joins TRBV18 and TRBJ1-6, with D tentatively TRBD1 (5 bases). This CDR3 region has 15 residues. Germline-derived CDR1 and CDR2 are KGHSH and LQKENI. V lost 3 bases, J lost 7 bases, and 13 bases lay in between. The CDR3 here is CASSPQGMRNSPLHF. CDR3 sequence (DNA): TGTGCCAGCTCACCGCAGGGTATGAGGAATTCACCCCTCCACTTT.

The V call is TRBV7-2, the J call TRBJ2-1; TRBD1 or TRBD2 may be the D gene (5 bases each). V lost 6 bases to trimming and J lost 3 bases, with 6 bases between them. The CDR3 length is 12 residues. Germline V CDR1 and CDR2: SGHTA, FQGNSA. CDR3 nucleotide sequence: TGTGCCAGCAGGGGGGACTACAATGAGCAGTTCTTC. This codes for CASRGDYNEQFF.

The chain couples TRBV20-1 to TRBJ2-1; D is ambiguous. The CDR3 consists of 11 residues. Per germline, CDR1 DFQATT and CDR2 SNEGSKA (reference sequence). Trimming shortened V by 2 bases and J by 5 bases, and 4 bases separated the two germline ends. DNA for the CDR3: TGCAGTGCTAGATCTAACAATGAGCAGTTCTTC. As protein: CSARSNNEQFF.

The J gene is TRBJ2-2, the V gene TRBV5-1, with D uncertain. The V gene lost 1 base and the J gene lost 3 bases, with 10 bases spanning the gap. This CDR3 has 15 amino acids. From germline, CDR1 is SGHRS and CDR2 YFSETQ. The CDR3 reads CASSLFGEDTGELFF. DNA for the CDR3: TGCGCCAGCAGCTTGTTTGGGGAAGACACCGGGGAGCTGTTTTTT.

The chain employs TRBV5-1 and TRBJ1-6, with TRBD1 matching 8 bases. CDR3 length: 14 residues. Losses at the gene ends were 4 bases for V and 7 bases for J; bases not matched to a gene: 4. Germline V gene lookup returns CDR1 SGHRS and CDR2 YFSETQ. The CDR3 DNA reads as TGCGCCAGCAGCCCTGGACAGGGCAATTCACCCCTCCACTTT. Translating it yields CASSPGQGNSPLHF.

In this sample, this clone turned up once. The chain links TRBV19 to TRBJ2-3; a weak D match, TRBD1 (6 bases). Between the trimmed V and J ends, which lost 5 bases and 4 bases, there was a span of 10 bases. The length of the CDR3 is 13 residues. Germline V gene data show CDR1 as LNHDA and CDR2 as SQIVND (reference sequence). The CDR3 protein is CASSDRFADTQYF. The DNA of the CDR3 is TGTGCCAGTAGTGACAGGTTTGCAGATACGCAGTATTTT.

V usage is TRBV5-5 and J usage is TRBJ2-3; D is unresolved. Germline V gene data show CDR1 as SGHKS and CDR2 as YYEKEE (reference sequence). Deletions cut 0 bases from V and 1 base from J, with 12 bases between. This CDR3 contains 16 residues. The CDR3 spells CASSLAFTAGTDTQYF. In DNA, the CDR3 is TGTGCCAGCAGCTTGGCGTTTACGGCCGGCACAGATACGCAGTATTTT.

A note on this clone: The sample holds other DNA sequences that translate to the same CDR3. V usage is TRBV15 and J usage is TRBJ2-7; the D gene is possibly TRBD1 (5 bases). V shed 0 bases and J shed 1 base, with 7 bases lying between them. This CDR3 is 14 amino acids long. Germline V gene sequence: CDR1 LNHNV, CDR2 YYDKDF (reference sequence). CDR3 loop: CATSRDRASYEQYF. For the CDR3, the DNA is TGTGCCACCAGCAGAGACAGGGCTTCCTACGAGCAGTACTTC. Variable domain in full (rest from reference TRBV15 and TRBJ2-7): DAMVIQNPRYQVTQFGKPVTLSCSQTLNHNVMYWYQQKSSQAPKLLFHYYDKDFNNEADTPDNFQSRRPNTSFCFLDIRSPGLGDTAMYLCATSRDRASYEQYFGPGTRLTVT.

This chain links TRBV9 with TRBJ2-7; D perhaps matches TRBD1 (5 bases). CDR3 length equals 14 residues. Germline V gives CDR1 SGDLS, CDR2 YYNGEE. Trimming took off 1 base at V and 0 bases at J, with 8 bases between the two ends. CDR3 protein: CASSVTGASYEQYF. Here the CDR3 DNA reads TGTGCCAGCAGCGTAACAGGAGCCTCCTACGAGCAGTACTTC.